This TCR beta chain was found in a study of blood T cell repertoires in COVID-19. Study background: Acute and convalescent COVID-19 specimens originated in the United States, Italy and Spain.

Assay: immunoSEQ multiplex PCR; the TCRdb copy retains only in-frame clones and omits some. In the table there are 150,000 to 200,000 clones, under 95% of which are singletons. CDR3 length: 15 amino acids. Germline V lookup: CDR1 LGHDT, CDR2 YNNKEL (reference sequence). V was clipped by 1 base and J by 5 bases; unmatched bases: 5. The chain uses TRBV3-1 (or the pseudogene TRBV3-2) and TRBJ2-3; 8 bases agree with TRBD2. The sample consisted of peripheral blood. This TCR came from a man younger than 35 with acute or convalescent COVID-19. The chain's CDR3 is CASSQVNLAGDTQYF. CDR3 nucleotides: TGTGCCAGCAGCCAAGTAAATCTAGCGGGAGATACGCAGTATTTT.